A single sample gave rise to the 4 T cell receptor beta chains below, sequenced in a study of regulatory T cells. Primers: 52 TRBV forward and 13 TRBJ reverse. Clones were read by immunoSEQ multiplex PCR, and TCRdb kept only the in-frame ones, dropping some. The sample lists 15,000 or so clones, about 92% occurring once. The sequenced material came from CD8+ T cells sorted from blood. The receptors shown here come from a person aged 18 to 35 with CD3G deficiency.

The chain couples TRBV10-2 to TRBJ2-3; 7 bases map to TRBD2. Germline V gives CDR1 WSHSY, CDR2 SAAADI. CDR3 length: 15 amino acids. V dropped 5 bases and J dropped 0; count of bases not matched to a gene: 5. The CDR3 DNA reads TGCGCCAGCAGTCCCCTAGCGGTTAGCACAGATACGCAGTATTTT. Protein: CASSPLAVSTDTQYF.

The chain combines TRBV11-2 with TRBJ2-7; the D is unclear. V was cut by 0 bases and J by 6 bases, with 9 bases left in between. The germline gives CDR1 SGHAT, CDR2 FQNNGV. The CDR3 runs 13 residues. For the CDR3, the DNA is TGTGCCAGCAGCTTAGATCTCACGGGCGAGCAGTACTTC. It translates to CASSLDLTGEQYF.

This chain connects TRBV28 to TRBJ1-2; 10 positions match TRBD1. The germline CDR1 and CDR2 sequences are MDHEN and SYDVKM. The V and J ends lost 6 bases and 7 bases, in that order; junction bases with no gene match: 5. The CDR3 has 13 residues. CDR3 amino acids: CASRRTGGIGYTF. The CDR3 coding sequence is TGTGCCAGCAGGCGGACAGGGGGTATTGGCTACACCTTC.

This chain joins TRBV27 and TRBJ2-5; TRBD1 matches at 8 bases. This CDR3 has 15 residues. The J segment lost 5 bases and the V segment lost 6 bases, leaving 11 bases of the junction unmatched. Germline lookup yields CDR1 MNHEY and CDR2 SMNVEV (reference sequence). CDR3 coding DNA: TGTGCCAGCAGCCCGGACGGGACAGGACGCGAGACCCAGTACTTC. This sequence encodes CASSPDGTGRETQYF.